These 23 T cell receptor beta chains were sequenced from one sample in a study of T-cell reconstitution after alpha-beta-depleted transplantation in children. It was with unique molecular identifiers that the TCRbeta library was prepared. TCRdb recomputed calls from the PCR reads with MiXCR, one row per CDR3 protein. The table shows about 870,000 distinct CDR3 sequences, with 16% occurring only once. The source was PBMCs, mostly from graft donor cells, collected 360 days after TCRalphabeta/CD19-depleted stem cell transplant. All receptors derive from a male patient younger than 18 who had a stem cell transplant for acute lymphoblastic leukemia, so the T cells may come from the graft donor.

This clonotype was seen ten or more times. This sequence joins TRBV18 and TRBJ2-1, with TRBD2 identical over 11 bases. CDR3 length: 15 residues. J was trimmed by 6 bases and V by 1 base; bases with no gene match: 2. Germline CDR1 KGHSH, CDR2 LQKENI. The CDR3, as DNA: TGTGCCAGCTCACCACTAGCGGGAGGGGCCAATGAGCAGTTCTTC. This codes for CASSPLAGGANEQFF.

At least ten counts were recorded for this clonotype. This chain joins TRBV20-1 and TRBJ2-7; possibly TRBD2 for D (6 bases). Germline V lookup: CDR1 DFQATT, CDR2 SNEGSKA (reference sequence). The germline V and J ends were trimmed by 3 bases and 3 bases, with 9 bases remaining between them. CDR3 length: 12 amino acids. Here the CDR3 reads CSASGRGYEQYF. For the CDR3, the DNA is TGCAGTGCTAGCGGGAGAGGCTACGAGCAGTACTTC.

The table lists this clonotype with a few counts. The rearrangement uses TRBV29-1 and TRBJ1-1; D gene uncertain. Germline-derived CDR1 and CDR2 are SQVTM and ANQGSEA. V dropped 7 bases and J dropped 1 base, with 19 bases sitting between them. CDR3 length equals 15 residues. The CDR3 loop reads CSAPGHSSANTEAFF. CDR3 nucleotides: TGCAGCGCCCCGGGTCACAGTTCGGCGAACACTGAAGCTTTCTTT. Full variable domain (missing parts from reference TRBV29-1 and TRBJ1-1): SAVISQKPSRDICQRGTSLTIQCQVDSQVTMMFWYRQQPGQSLTLIATANQGSEATYESGFVIDKFPISRPNLTFSTLTVSNMSPEDSSIYLCSAPGHSSANTEAFFGQGTRLTVV.

A note on this clonotype: The CDR3 carries no conserved terminal phenylalanine or tryptophan, so it likely arises from a read error. The chain has TRBV7-9 and TRBJ2-7; 10 bases line up with TRBD2. With 4 bases clipped from V and 3 bases from J, the junction kept 3 bases outside the gene matches. Germline lookup yields CDR1 SEHNR and CDR2 FQNEAQ (reference sequence). This CDR3 has 14 residues. The CDR3 coding sequence is TGTGCCAGCAGCTGGACTAGCGGAATCTACGAGCAGTACTCC. As protein: CASSWTSGIYEQYS.

This clonotype was detected only a few times. The chain couples TRBV29-1 to TRBJ2-1; 13 nucleotides agree with TRBD2. Unmatched junction bases numbered 7, after V lost 4 bases and J lost 4 bases. Germline CDR1 SQVTM, CDR2 ANQGSEA. The CDR3 loop spans 16 amino acids. The CDR3 DNA reads TGCAGCGTTGTAGGGACTAGCGGGAATGTTTACAATGAGCAGTTCTTC. It specifies CSVVGTSGNVYNEQFF.

The sample holds many counts of this clonotype. One end of the junction fails to match germline, which may point to a read error. The rearrangement uses TRBV12-3 or TRBV12-4 and TRBJ2-1, with 11 bases aligning to TRBD2. The CDR3 totals 16 residues. The CDR3 reads CASSLGLAGGDNEQFF. The CDR3 DNA sequence: TGTGCCAGCAGCTTAGGCCTAGCGGGAGGTGACAATGAGCAGTTCTTC.

This clonotype was counted at least ten times. The gene calls are TRBV9 and TRBJ2-7; TRBD2 matches at 9 bases. J was trimmed by 3 bases and V by 4 bases; bases with no gene match: 11. Germline V gene lookup returns CDR1 SGDLS and CDR2 YYNGEE. The CDR3 totals 16 residues. The CDR3 DNA follows: TGTGCCAGCAGCCCGATCGGGACTAGCTCGGTCTACGAGCAGTACTTC. This gives the protein CASSPIGTSSVYEQYF.

The genes are TRBV20-1 and TRBJ2-1; 7 bases line up with TRBD2. The CDR3 is 12 residues long. Trimming removed 6 bases from V and 9 bases from J; junction bases left unmatched: 8. Germline CDR1 and CDR2: DFQATT and SNEGSKA (reference sequence). The CDR3 sequence is CSARDYWAEQFF. CDR3 in DNA: TGCAGTGCGAGGGACTATTGGGCTGAGCAGTTCTTC.

The chain recombines TRBV7-3 with TRBJ2-2, with 10 nucleotides matching TRBD2. CDR3 length: 15 amino acids. The germline V gene encodes CDR1 SGHTA and CDR2 FQGTGA. V trimming: 2 bases; J trimming: 7 bases; junction bases outside the gene matches: 4. CDR3 coding DNA: TGTGCCAGCAGCTTACAAGCGGGAGGGGTCGGGGAGCTGTTTTTT. Its protein is CASSLQAGGVGELFF.

This clonotype was found a few times. The chain uses TRBV9 and TRBJ2-5; possible D gene TRBD2, 5 bases. V shed 0 bases and J shed 4 bases, with 16 bases lying between them. The CDR3 consists of 16 residues. CDR1 SGDLS and CDR2 YYNGEE come from the germline V gene. CDR3 amino acids: CASSVEQRDPRETQYF. CDR3 DNA sequence: TGTGCCAGCAGCGTAGAGCAACGGGATCCCCGAGAGACCCAGTACTTC.

Many counts were recorded for this clonotype. CDR3 sequence: CSVAGTLGYEQYF. CDR3 sequence (DNA): TGCAGCGTTGCCGGGACTCTGGGGTACGAGCAGTACTTC. The chain joins TRBV29-1 to TRBJ2-7; weak D call: TRBD2 (6 bases). CDR3 length: 13 residues. In germline, CDR1 is SQVTM, CDR2 ANQGSEA. Trimming left V 4 bases short and J 4 bases short, with 14 bases between.

In this sample, this clonotype turned up a few times. This chain connects TRBV27 to TRBJ2-6; D gene uncertain. There are 13 residues in the CDR3. Looked up from germline, CDR1 is MNHEY and CDR2 is SMNVEV (reference sequence). Trimming removed 6 bases from V and 1 base from J, with 4 bases in between. CDR3 loop: CASRQSGANVLTF. CDR3 nucleotide sequence: TGTGCCAGCAGACAATCTGGGGCCAACGTCCTGACTTTC.

J is TRBJ2-1 and V is TRBV5-1, with D perhaps TRBD1 or TRBD2 (6 bases each). Germline assignment: CDR1 SGHRS and CDR2 YFSETQ. Trimming left V 2 bases short and J 1 base short, with 16 bases between. The CDR3 covers 17 residues. In DNA form, the CDR3 reads TGCGCCAGCAGCTTCTCCAGAGGGGGGTTGTCCTACAATGAGCAGTTCTTC. Translation gives CASSFSRGGLSYNEQFF.

This clonotype was observed at least ten times. J is TRBJ2-7 and V is TRBV10-3; TRBD2 matches 9 bases. V shed 0 bases and J 3 bases; nucleotides not matched to a gene: 3. CDR1 and CDR2 from the germline V gene are ENHRY and SYGVKD. This CDR3 contains 15 residues. In DNA, the CDR3 is TGTGCCATCAGTGAGTCGGTGACTAGCGGCTACGAGCAGTACTTC. Translation gives CAISESVTSGYEQYF.

In its sample, this clonotype was seen a few times. The rearrangement uses TRBV7-6 and TRBJ2-7; TRBD2 matches 8 bases. The V gene end was trimmed by 5 bases and the J gene end by 1 base; junction bases not matched to a gene: 7. Germline V lookup: CDR1 SGHVS, CDR2 FNYEAQ. CDR3 length equals 15 residues. In DNA, the CDR3 is TGTGCCAGCAGCCTAGAAGCGGGAGAATCCTACGAGCAGTACTTC. Translation: CASSLEAGESYEQYF.

This sequence joins TRBV27 and TRBJ1-5; no clear D. CDR1 and CDR2 from the germline V gene are MNHEY and SMNVEV (reference sequence). The CDR3 covers 15 residues. V lost 6 bases to trimming and J lost 2 bases, with 14 bases between them. The DNA of the CDR3 is TGTGCCAGCAGCTTTTCACCTGGCCGCAATCAGCCCCAGCATTTT. This translates into CASSFSPGRNQPQHF.

This clonotype was seen ten or more times. V and J are TRBV12-3 or TRBV12-4 and TRBJ1-3; D is unresolved. The V end was cut by 9 bases, the J end by 3 bases, with 12 bases between. The CDR3 covers 13 residues. The CDR3 DNA follows: TGTGCCAGTAATGATGGGGATGGAAACACCATATATTTT. Protein sequence: CASNDGDGNTIYF.

This clonotype showed up many times. The junction differs from germline at one of its ends, possibly a read error. The genes are TRBV6-1 and TRBJ1-1; D might be TRBD1 (6 bases). The V gene's germline CDR1 is MNHNS and CDR2 SASEGT. The CDR3 covers 15 residues. The CDR3 sequence: CASRDPRGTFTEAFF. As DNA, the CDR3 is TGTGCCAGCCGTGATCCCAGGGGAACCTTCACTGAAGCTTTCTTT.

A few counts support this clonotype. This chain connects TRBV25-1 to TRBJ2-7, with TRBD1 identical over 11 bases. V was pared by 0 bases and J by 3 bases, with 1 base of the junction left unmatched. CDR3 length equals 15 residues. Germline CDR1 MGHDK, CDR2 SYGVNS. The CDR3 DNA reads TGTGCCAGCAGTGAATATGGGACAGGGGGCTACGAGCAGTACTTC. Translation gives CASSEYGTGGYEQYF.

The gene calls are TRBV4-1 and TRBJ2-7; D might be TRBD2 (6 bases). From germline, CDR1 is MGHRA and CDR2 YSYEKL. The CDR3 is made up of 17 amino acids. The V gene lost 1 base and the J gene lost 0 bases, with 16 bases spanning the gap. The DNA of the CDR3 is TGCGCCAGCAGCCAAGTGATCTACCGGGACTTCTCCTACGAGCAGTACTTC. Amino acids: CASSQVIYRDFSYEQYF.

This clonotype was detected ten times or more. V and J are TRBV20-1 and TRBJ2-7, with D possibly TRBD1 on 6 matching bases. CDR1 is DFQATT and CDR2 is SNEGSKA in the germline V gene (reference sequence). This CDR3 comprises 15 residues. V was cut by 6 bases and J by 0 bases, with 18 bases left in between. The CDR3 sequence is CSAPGWDKSSYEQYF. The CDR3 DNA reads TGCAGTGCGCCCGGTTGGGACAAATCCTCCTACGAGCAGTACTTC.

The J gene is TRBJ2-5, the V gene TRBV7-9; D remains unclear. CDR1 is SEHNR and CDR2 is FQNEAQ in the germline V gene (reference sequence). The CDR3 covers 14 residues. V shed 1 base and J shed 3 bases, with 9 bases lying between them. Here the CDR3 reads CASSLVSRKETQYF. CDR3 DNA sequence: TGTGCCAGCAGCTTAGTATCGAGGAAAGAGACCCAGTACTTC. Full variable domain (remainder filled in from reference TRBV7-9 and TRBJ2-5): DTGVSQNPRHKITKRGQNVTFRCDPISEHNRLYWYRQTLGQGPEFLTYFQNEAQLEKSRLLSDRFSAERPKGSFSTLEIQRTEQGDSAMYLCASSLVSRKETQYFGPGTRLLVL.

This clonotype appeared a few times. The chain has TRBV6-5 and TRBJ1-5; D may be TRBD1 (5 bases). The germline CDR1 and CDR2 sequences are MNHEY and SVGAGI. V was shortened by 5 bases and J by 4 bases, with 15 bases between the two germline ends. CDR3 length equals 15 residues. The CDR3 protein is CASSSGDLGNQPQHF. In nucleotides, the CDR3 is TGTGCCAGCAGTAGCGGGGACCTGGGGAATCAGCCCCAGCATTTT.